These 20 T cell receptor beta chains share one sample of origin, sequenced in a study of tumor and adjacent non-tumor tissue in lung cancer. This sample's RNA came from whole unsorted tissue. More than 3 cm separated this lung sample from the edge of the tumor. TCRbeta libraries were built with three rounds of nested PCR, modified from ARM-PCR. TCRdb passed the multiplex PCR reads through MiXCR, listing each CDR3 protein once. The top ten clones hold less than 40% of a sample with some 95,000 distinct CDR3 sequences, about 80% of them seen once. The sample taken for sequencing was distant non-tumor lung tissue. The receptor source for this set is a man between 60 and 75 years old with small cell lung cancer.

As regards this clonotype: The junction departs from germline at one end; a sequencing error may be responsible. CDR3 region: CASSYIQGQDTEAFF. CDR3 coding DNA: TGCGCCAGCAGCTATATACAGGGGCAAGACACTGAAGCTTTCTTT. This chain connects TRBV12-3 or TRBV12-4 to TRBJ1-1, with 7 bases aligning to TRBD1. This CDR3 has 15 amino acids.

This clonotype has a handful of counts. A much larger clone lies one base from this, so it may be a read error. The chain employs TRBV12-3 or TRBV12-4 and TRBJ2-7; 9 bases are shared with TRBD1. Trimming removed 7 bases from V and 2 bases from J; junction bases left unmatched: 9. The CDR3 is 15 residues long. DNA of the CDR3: TGTGCCAGCACCTCCGGGACAGGGCTTACCTACGAGCAGTACTTC. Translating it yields CASTSGTGLTYEQYF.

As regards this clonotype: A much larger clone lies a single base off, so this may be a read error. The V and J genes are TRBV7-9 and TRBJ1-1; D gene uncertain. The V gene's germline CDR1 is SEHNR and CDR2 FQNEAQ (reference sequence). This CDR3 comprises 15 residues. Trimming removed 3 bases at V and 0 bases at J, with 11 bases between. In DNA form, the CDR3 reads TGTGCCAGCAGCTTCAGTTCTGGAGTGAACACTGAAGCTTTCTTT. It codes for CASSFSSGVNTEAFF.

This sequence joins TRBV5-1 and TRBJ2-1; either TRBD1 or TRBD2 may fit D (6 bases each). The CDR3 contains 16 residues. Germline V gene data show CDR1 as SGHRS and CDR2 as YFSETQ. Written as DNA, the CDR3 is TGCATCAGCAGACCCTCCGGGGGCAGCTCCTACAATGAGCAGTTCTTC. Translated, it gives CISRPSGGSSYNEQFF.

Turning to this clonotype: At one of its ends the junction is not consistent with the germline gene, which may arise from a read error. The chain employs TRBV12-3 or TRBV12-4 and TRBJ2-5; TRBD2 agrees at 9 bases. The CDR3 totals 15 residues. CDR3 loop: CASSPYSGGQEIQYF. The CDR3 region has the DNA TGTGCTAGCAGTCCCTATAGCGGGGGTCAAGAGATCCAGTACTTC.

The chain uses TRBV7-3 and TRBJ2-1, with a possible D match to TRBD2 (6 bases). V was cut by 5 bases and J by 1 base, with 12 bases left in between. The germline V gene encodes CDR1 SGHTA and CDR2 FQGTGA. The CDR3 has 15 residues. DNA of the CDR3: TGTGCCAGCAGCCCAGCCCGGGAGTCCTACAATGAGCAGTTCTTC. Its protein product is CASSPARESYNEQFF.

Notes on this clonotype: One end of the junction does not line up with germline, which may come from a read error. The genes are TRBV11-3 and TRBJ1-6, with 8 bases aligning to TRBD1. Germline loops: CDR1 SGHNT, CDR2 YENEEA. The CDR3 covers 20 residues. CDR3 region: CVSSPSGTGPSSSCNSPLHF. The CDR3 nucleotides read TGTGTCAGCAGCCCTTCCGGGACAGGACCTTCTAGTTCCTGTAATTCACCCCTCCACTTT.

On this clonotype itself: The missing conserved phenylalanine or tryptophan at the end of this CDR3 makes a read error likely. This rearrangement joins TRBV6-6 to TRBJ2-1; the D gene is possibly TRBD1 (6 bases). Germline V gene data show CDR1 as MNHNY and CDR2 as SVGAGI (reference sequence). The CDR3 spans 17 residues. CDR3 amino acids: CTSSFPGQRAADNEQFL. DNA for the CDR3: TGTACCAGCAGTTTCCCGGGACAACGCGCCGCGGACAATGAGCAGTTCTTA.

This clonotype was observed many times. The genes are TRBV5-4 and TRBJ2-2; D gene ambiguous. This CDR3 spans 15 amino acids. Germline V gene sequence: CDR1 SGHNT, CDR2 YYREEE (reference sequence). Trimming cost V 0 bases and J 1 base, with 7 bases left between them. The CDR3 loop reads CASSLGRVNTGELFF. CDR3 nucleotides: TGTGCCAGCAGCTTGGGACGTGTGAACACCGGGGAGCTGTTTTTT. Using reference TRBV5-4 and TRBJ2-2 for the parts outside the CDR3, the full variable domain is ETGVTQSPTHLIKTRGQQVTLRCSSQSGHNTVSWYQQALGQGPQFIFQYYREEENGRGNFPPRFSGLQFPNYSSELNVNALELDDSALYLCASSLGRVNTGELFFGEGSRLTVL.

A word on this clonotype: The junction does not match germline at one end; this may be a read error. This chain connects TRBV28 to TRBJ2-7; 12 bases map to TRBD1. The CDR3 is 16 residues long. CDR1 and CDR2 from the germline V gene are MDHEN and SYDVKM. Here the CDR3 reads CASNLTGTGGTAGQYF. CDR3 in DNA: TGTGCCAGCAATTTAACCGGGACAGGGGGCACCGCAGGGCAGTACTTC.

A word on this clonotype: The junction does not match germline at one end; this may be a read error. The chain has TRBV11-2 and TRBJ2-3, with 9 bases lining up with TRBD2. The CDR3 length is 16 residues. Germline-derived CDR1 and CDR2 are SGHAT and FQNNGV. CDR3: CASSHNSGSSTDTQYF. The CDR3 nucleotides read TGTGCTAGCAGCCACAATAGCGGGAGTAGCACAGATACGCAGTACTTT.

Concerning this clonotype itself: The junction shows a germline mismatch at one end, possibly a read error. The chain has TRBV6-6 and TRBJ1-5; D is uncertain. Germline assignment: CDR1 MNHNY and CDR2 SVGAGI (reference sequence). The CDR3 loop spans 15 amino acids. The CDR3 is CASRPGWEGNQPQHF. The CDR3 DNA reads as TGTGCCAGCAGGCCGGGGTGGGAGGGCAATCAGCCCCAACATTTT.

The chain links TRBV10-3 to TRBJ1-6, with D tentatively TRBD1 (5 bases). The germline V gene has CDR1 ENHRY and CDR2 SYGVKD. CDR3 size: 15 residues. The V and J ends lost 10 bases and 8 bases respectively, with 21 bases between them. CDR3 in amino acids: CATSGLPSNHSPLHF. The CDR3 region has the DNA TGTGCCACCTCGGGACTCCCCTCTAACCATTCACCCCTCCACTTT.

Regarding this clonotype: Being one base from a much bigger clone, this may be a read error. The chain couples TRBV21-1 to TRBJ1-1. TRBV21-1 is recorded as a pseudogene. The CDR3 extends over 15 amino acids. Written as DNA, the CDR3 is TGTGCCAGCAGCAGATGCCGCTGCCTGAACACTGAAGCTTTCTTT. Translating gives CASSRCRCLNTEAFF.

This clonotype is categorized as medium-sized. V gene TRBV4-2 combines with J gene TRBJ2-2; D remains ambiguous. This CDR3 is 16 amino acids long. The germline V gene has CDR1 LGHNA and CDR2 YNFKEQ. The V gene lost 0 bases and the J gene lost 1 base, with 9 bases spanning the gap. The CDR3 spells CASSQDHLQNTGELFF. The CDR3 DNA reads TGTGCCAGCAGCCAAGATCATTTACAGAACACCGGGGAGCTGTTTTTT.

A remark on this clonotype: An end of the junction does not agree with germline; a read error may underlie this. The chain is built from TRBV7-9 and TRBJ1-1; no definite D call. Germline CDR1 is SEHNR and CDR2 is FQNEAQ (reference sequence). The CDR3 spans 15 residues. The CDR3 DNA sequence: TGTGTCAGCAGCTTAGCAGAGGGTCAAGGAACTGAAGCTTTCTTT. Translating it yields CVSSLAEGQGTEAFF.

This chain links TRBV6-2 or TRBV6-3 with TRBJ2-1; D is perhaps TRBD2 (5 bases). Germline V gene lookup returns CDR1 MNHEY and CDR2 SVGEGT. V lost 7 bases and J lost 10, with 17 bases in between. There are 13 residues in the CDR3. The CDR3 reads CASNGGSSYEQFF. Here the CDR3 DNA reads TGTGCCAGCAACGGTGGGAGTTCATACGAGCAGTTCTTC.

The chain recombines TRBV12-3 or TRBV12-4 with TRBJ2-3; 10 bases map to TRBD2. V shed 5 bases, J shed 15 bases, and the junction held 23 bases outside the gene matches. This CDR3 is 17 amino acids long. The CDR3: CASSLRLAGVATDTHYF. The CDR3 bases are TGTGCCAGCAGTCTAAGGCTAGCGGGAGTAGCCACAGATACACACTATTTT.

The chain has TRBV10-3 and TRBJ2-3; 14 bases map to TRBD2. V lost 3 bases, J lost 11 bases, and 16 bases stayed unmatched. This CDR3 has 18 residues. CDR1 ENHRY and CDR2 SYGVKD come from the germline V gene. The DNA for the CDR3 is TGTGCCATCAGTGATCCGATTGGGACTAGCGGGAGATCGTGGGGGCAGTATTTT. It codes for CAISDPIGTSGRSWGQYF.

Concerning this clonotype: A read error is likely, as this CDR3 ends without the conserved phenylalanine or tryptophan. The CDR3, as DNA: TGTGCGAGCAGACAGGATAGCAATCAGCCCCAGCATGTT. Translated, it gives CASRQDSNQPQHV. The chain has TRBV12-3 or TRBV12-4 and TRBJ1-5; possible D gene TRBD1, 6 bases. The CDR3 totals 13 residues.